A selection of T cell receptor beta chains follows, all from one sample in a study of Ad26.COV2.S vaccination and SARS-CoV-2 variants. Measured with immunoSEQ multiplex PCR; TCRdb has only the in-frame clones, and not every one. The sample holds about 410,000 clones, 80% to 95% seen once. Sample: peripheral blood, taken in a trial of Ad26.COV2.S vaccine versus placebo. Receptor source: a person between 18 and 65 years old who received the Ad26.COV2.S COVID-19 vaccine or a placebo. Both conserved end residues are part of each CDR3. The order of the fields is D gene, V gene, clone size, J gene, CDR3 DNA, CDR3 protein. D genes are given only for firm matches. Size is omitted from some rows. Given values are once, few, many or a class for expanded clones.

D: TRBD2
V: TRBV9
size: -
J: TRBJ2-5
DNA: TGTGCCAGCAGCGCCAGCGGGGCTGGGGAGACCCAGTACTTC
CDR3: CASSASGAGETQYF

D: -
V: TRBV5-6
size: -
J: TRBJ1-2
DNA: TGTGCCAGCAGCTTAGTTTTACTAAGGGAGATCAACTATGGCTACACCTTC
CDR3: CASSLVLLREINYGYTF

D: -
V: TRBV5-1
size: -
J: TRBJ2-2
DNA: TGCGCCAGCAGCTTGGGCAGGGGCGCGAACACCGGGGAGCTGTTTTTT
CDR3: CASSLGRGANTGELFF

D: -
V: TRBV7-2
size: -
J: TRBJ2-1
DNA: TGTGCCAGCAGTTTAGGGGGGAGTAGGGGTGAGCAGTTCTTC
CDR3: CASSLGGSRGEQFF

D: -
V: TRBV9
size: -
J: TRBJ1-2
DNA: TGTGCCAGCAGCGTATTCCCTGTTTCGAACAGGTCGTATGGCTACACCTTC
CDR3: CASSVFPVSNRSYGYTF

D: TRBD1
V: TRBV6-1
size: -
J: TRBJ1-1
DNA: TGTGCCAGCAGTGAATACCCAGGGGGCAGGGAAGCTTTCTTT
CDR3: CASSEYPGGREAFF

D: -
V: TRBV19
size: -
J: TRBJ2-2
DNA: TGTGCCAGTATGAAGGGGGTTTCTCCCACCGGGGAGCTGTTTTTT
CDR3: CASMKGVSPTGELFF

D: -
V: TRBV6-5
size: once
J: TRBJ1-4
DNA: TGTGCCAGCAGTTTAGCCGTCAGGGGTGGTCGTGAAAAACTGTTTTTT
CDR3: CASSLAVRGGREKLFF

D: TRBD1
V: TRBV7-6
size: -
J: TRBJ1-5
DNA: TGTGCCAGCAGCTTAGATGCAGGGGGAAGACAGCCCCAGCATTTT
CDR3: CASSLDAGGRQPQHF

D: TRBD2
V: TRBV15
size: -
J: TRBJ2-1
DNA: TGTGCCACCAGCAGAGATCGGAGGACTAGCGGGAATGAGCAGTTCTTC
CDR3: CATSRDRRTSGNEQFF

D: -
V: TRBV18
size: -
J: TRBJ2-3
DNA: TGTGCCAGCTCACGGTCTAGCGCATCTAGCACAGATACGCAGTATTTT
CDR3: CASSRSSASSTDTQYF

D: -
V: TRBV18
size: -
J: TRBJ1-4
DNA: TGTGCCAGCTCACCACAGCTTGGGGATGAAAAACTGTTTTTT
CDR3: CASSPQLGDEKLFF

D: TRBD1
V: TRBV5-1
size: -
J: TRBJ1-5
DNA: TGCGCCAGCAGCTCGGGGAGGGGGCTAAATCAGCCCCAGCATTTT
CDR3: CASSSGRGLNQPQHF

D: -
V: TRBV9
size: -
J: TRBJ2-5
DNA: TGTGCCAGCAGCGTTTCCAGTTCTGAAGGGCTGCACCGAGGGACCCAGTACTTC
CDR3: CASSVSSSEGLHRGTQYF

D: -
V: TRBV7-2
size: -
J: TRBJ2-7
DNA: TGTGCCAGCAGCTTAAGGGAGTCCTACGAGCAGTACTTC
CDR3: CASSLRESYEQYF

D: -
V: TRBV18
size: -
J: TRBJ2-1
DNA: TGTGCCAGCTCACCACCCGGCAGCTCCTACAATGAGCAGTTCTTC
CDR3: CASSPPGSSYNEQFF

D: -
V: TRBV10-3
size: -
J: TRBJ2-3
DNA: TGTGCCATCAGTTGGGGGGGCACAGATACGCAGTATTTT
CDR3: CAISWGGTDTQYF

D: -
V: TRBV5-8
size: -
J: TRBJ1-1
DNA: TGTGCCAGTATCGGACATATGAACACTGAAGCTTTCTTT
CDR3: CASIGHMNTEAFF

D: -
V: TRBV7-9
size: -
J: TRBJ2-2
DNA: TGTGCCAGCACCTACACCGGGGAGCTGTTTTTT
CDR3: CASTYTGELFF